These 13 T cell receptor beta chains came from one sample sequenced in a study of T cell responses to AZD1222 COVID-19 vaccine. Some clones are missing from TCRdb's copy, which holds only in-frame ones; the method was immunoSEQ multiplex PCR. Among some 92,000 clones listed, over 80% were seen once. The sequenced sample was peripheral blood, obtained on day 0 of AZD1222 vaccination. The source of these receptors is an adult in good health.

V usage is TRBV12-3 or TRBV12-4 and J usage is TRBJ1-3; D call uncertain. Between the trimmed V and J ends, which lost 7 bases and 3 bases, there was a span of 10 bases. This CDR3 is 13 amino acids long. CDR3 coding DNA: TGTGCCAGCAAGTGGACGGTTGGAAACACCATATATTTT. Translated, it gives CASKWTVGNTIYF.

The chain recombines TRBV30 with TRBJ1-2; D gene unclear. The CDR3 extends over 13 amino acids. Germline CDR1 is GTSNPN and CDR2 is SVGIG (reference sequence). Trimming left V 0 bases short and J 1 base short, with 6 bases between. CDR3 sequence (DNA): TGTGCCTGGAGTGTACGATTTAACTATGGCTACACCTTC. Amino acid sequence: CAWSVRFNYGYTF. Based on the CDR3 plus reference TRBV30 and TRBJ1-2, the full variable domain is SQTIHQWPATLVQPVGSPLSLECTVEGTSNPNLYWYRQAAGRGLQLLFYSVGIGQISSEVPQNLSASRPQDRQFILSSKKLLLSDSGFYLCAWSVRFNYGYTFGSGTRLTVV.

The chain carries TRBV7-3 and TRBJ1-5; D unclear. The CDR3 contains 13 residues. The germline CDR1 and CDR2 sequences are SGHTA and FQGTGA. V lost 3 bases and J 5 bases, leaving 8 bases between the germline ends. The CDR3 nucleotides are TGTGCCAGCAGCTTTGACGGCGATCAGCCCCAGCATTTT. This translates into CASSFDGDQPQHF. The complete variable domain, with remaining parts taken from reference TRBV7-3 and TRBJ1-5, reads GAGVSQTPSNKVTEKGKYVELRCDPISGHTALYWYRQSLGQGPEFLIYFQGTGAADDSGLPNDRFFAVRPEGSVSTLKIQRTERGDSAVYLCASSFDGDQPQHFGDGTRLSIL.

The chain combines TRBV18 with TRBJ2-7, with a possible D match to TRBD1 (5 bases). V lost 2 bases and J lost 11, with 7 bases in between. Germline CDR1 is KGHSH and CDR2 is LQKENI. The CDR3 is 10 amino acids. The CDR3 region has the DNA TGTGCCAGCTCACCATCACAGGAGTACTTC. Translated, it gives CASSPSQEYF.

The chain links TRBV7-3 to TRBJ2-3; 13 bases are shared with TRBD2. This CDR3 spans 16 amino acids. J lost 3 bases, V lost 5 bases, and 5 bases had no gene match. Germline CDR1 SGHTA, CDR2 FQGTGA. The CDR3 coding sequence is TGTGCCAGCAGCCTTACTAGCGGGAGGGCAACAGATACGCAGTATTTT. Its protein product is CASSLTSGRATDTQYF.

V usage is TRBV5-4 and J usage is TRBJ2-7; TRBD2 matches at 8 bases. The length of the CDR3 is 15 residues. V dropped 0 bases and J dropped 5; count of bases not matched to a gene: 7. CDR1 and CDR2 from the germline V gene are SGHNT and YYREEE (reference sequence). Here the CDR3 reads CASSLVREGRHEQYF. The CDR3, as DNA: TGTGCCAGCAGCTTGGTACGGGAGGGCCGACACGAGCAGTACTTC.

V and J are TRBV6-2 or TRBV6-3 and TRBJ2-2, with D unresolved. Germline values: CDR1 MNHEY, CDR2 SVGEGT. Trimming shortened V by 6 bases and J by 6 bases, and 8 bases separated the two germline ends. The CDR3 extends over 12 amino acids. The CDR3 coding sequence is TGTGCCAGCAGCCCCCTGTCCGGGGAGCTGTTTTTT. Its protein product is CASSPLSGELFF.

The J gene is TRBJ1-1, the V gene TRBV6-5; weak D call: TRBD1 (6 bases). CDR1 and CDR2 from the germline V gene are MNHEY and SVGAGI. V lost 4 bases, J lost 1 base, and 7 bases lay in between. This CDR3 comprises 13 residues. CDR3 coding DNA: TGTGCCAGCAGTTGGACAGCGAACACTGAAGCTTTCTTT. Amino acids: CASSWTANTEAFF.

This clone was recorded only once. The chain recombines TRBV29-1 with TRBJ2-5; 9 bases are a match to TRBD1. The CDR3 covers 14 residues. V trimming: 4 bases; J trimming: 2 bases; junction bases outside the gene matches: 5. CDR1 is SQVTM, CDR2 ANQGSEA, per germline. The CDR3 loop reads CSVARDRVQETQYF. CDR3 DNA: TGCAGCGTTGCCCGGGACAGGGTACAAGAGACCCAGTACTTC.

J is TRBJ2-1 and V is TRBV4-2; the match to TRBD2 covers 10 bases. CDR3 length equals 18 residues. Unmatched junction bases numbered 13, after V lost 1 base and J lost 7 bases. The germline gives CDR1 LGHNA, CDR2 YNFKEQ. CDR3 loop: CASSQVQAGGPKVNEQFF. CDR3 coding DNA: TGTGCCAGCAGCCAAGTGCAAGCGGGAGGGCCAAAGGTGAATGAGCAGTTCTTC.

The chain uses TRBV4-2 and TRBJ1-2; D is undetermined. V gave up 6 bases and J gave up 7 bases, with 9 bases separating them. This CDR3 spans 11 amino acids. Germline CDR1 and CDR2: LGHNA and YNFKEQ. CDR3 region: CASRKEFGYTF. CDR3 in DNA: TGTGCCAGCAGGAAGGAGTTTGGCTACACCTTC.

The V and J genes are TRBV3-1 (or the pseudogene TRBV3-2) and TRBJ2-7; possible D gene TRBD1, 7 bases. CDR3 length equals 16 residues. V gave up 0 bases and J gave up 7 bases, with 19 bases separating them. The germline V gene encodes CDR1 LGHDT and CDR2 YNNKEL (reference sequence). The CDR3 bases are TGTGCCAGCAGCCAAGATGGGGACATCCCAGGGGGGGAGCAGTACTTC. Its translation: CASSQDGDIPGGEQYF.

This chain uses TRBV6-2 or TRBV6-3 with TRBJ2-7, with 7 bases that match TRBD1. Germline lookup yields CDR1 MNHEY and CDR2 SVGEGT. There are 14 residues in the CDR3. With V trimmed by 5 bases and J by 3 bases, 7 bases remained unmatched. In DNA form, the CDR3 reads TGTGCCAGCAGTAACAGGGGTCCCGGCTACGAGCAGTACTTC. It translates to CASSNRGPGYEQYF.